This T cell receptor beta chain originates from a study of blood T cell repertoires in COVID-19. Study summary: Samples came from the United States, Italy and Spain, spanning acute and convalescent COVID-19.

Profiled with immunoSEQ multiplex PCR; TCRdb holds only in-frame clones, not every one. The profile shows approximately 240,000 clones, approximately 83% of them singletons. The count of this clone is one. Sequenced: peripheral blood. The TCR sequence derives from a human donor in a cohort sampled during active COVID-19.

The CDR3 reads CASTNSGYRALNEQFF. DNA for the CDR3: TGTGCCAGCACCAATTCAGGGTATCGGGCCCTAAATGAGCAGTTCTTC. The J gene is TRBJ2-1, the V gene TRBV28; D possibly corresponds to TRBD1 (5 bases). V was trimmed by 7 bases and J by 7 bases, leaving 23 bases between them. The CDR3 has 16 residues. In germline, CDR1 is MDHEN, CDR2 SYDVKM.